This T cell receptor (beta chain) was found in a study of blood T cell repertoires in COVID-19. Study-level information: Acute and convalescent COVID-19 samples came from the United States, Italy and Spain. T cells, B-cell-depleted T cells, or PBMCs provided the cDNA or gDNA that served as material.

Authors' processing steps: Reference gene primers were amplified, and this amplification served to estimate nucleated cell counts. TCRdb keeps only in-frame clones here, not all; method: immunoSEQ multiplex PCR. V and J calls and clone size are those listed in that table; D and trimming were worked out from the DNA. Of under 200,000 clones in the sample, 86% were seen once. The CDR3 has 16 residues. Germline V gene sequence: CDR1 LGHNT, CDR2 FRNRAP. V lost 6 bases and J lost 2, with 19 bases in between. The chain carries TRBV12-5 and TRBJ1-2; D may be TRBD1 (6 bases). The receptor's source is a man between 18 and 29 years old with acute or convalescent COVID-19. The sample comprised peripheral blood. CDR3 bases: TGTGCTAGTGGGAGATCCGGGACACTCTTCAACTATGGCTACACCTTC. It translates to CASGRSGTLFNYGYTF.